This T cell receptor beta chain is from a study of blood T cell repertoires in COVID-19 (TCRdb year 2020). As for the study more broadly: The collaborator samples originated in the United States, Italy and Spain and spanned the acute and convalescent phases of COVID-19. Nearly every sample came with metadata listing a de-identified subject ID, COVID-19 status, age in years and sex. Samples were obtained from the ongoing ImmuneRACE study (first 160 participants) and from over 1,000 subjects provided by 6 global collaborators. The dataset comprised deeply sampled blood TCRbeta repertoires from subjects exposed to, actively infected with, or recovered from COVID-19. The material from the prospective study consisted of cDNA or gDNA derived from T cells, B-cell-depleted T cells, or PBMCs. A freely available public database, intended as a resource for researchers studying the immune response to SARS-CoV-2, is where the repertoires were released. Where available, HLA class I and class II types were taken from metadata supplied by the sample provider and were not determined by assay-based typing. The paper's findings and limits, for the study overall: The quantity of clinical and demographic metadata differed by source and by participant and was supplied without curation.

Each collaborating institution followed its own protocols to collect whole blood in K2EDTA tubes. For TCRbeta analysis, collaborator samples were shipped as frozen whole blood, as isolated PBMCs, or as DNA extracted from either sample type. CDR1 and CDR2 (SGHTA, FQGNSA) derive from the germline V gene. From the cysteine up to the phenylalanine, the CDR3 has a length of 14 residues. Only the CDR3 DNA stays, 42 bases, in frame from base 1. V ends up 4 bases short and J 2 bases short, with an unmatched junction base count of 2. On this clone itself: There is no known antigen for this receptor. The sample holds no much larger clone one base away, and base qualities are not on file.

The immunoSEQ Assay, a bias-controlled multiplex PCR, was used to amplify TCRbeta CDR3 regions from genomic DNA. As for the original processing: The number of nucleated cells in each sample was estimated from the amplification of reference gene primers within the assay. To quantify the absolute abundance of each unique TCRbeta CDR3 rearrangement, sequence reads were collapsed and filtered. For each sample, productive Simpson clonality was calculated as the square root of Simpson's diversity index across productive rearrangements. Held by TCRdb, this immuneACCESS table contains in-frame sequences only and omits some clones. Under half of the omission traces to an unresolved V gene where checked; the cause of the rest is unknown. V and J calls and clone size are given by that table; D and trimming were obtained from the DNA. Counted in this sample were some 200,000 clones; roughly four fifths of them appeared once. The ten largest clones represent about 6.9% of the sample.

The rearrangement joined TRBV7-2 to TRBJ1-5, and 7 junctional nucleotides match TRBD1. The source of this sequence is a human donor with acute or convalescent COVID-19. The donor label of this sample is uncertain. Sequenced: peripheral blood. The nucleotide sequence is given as TGTGCCAGCAGCTCCGGGACAGGCAATCAGCCCCAGCATTTT. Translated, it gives CASSSGTGNQPQHF.